The sequence of this T cell receptor beta chain was determined in a study of OX40 agonist ivuxolimab in advanced cancers. Broadly, across the study: Ivuxolimab, which targeted the costimulatory receptor OX40 (CD134), was an agonistic, fully human IgG2 monoclonal antibody. Intravenous ivuxolimab was administered to patients every 2 weeks at six dose levels: 0.01, 0.1, 0.3, 1.5, 3 and 10 mg/kg. Of the roughly 51 patients in dose escalation, about 20 had hepatocellular carcinoma, around 15 had melanoma, 9 had renal cell carcinoma and 9 had head and neck cancer. The dose-escalation cohort was around 84% male with a mean age of around 64 years, ranging from roughly 20 to 80. Patients were allowed to have had prior anti-PD-1, anti-PD-L1 or anti-CTLA-4 therapy, and around two fifths of the dose-escalation patients had been treated with checkpoint inhibitors. Partial responses occurred in three dose-escalation patients: two with cutaneous melanoma and one with hepatocellular carcinoma. The purpose of peripheral TCRbeta sequencing was to test whether ivuxolimab changed TCR sequence diversity and led to clonal T-cell expansion. The paper reports the monotherapy dose-escalation portion (N of about 54 patients) of the phase I ivuxolimab trial.

Genomic DNA was extracted from sorted cells for sequencing of the TCRbeta CDR3 region. TCRbeta CDR3 regions were sequenced using the immunoSEQ Assay. The source is immuneACCESS, and TCRdb retained only in-frame sequences with V and J called. Part of the clones is not carried over; for the studies checked, unresolved V genes explain less than half of this, and the remainder is unexplained. The sample contains tens of thousands of clones, 75% to 90% of them found a single time. The ten most abundant clones make up roughly a tenth of the sample. Worth noting for this clone: Its antigen is not yet known. Within one base of it there is no much larger clone, and no base qualities were kept.

Reading the germline V gene gives CDR1 MNHEY and CDR2 SVGAGI. V sheds 2 bases and J sheds 2 bases, leaving 15 bases between their ends. From cysteine to phenylalanine, the CDR3 is 16 amino acids long. Of the read, only the CDR3 DNA is kept; its 48 bases are in frame from base 1. What the study reported, not specific to this receptor: Low levels of normalized T-cell clonal expansion were also seen in some nonresponding patients. Clonal expansion of both CD4+ and CD8+ blood T cells was observed from baseline to week 6 at doses 0.1 to 3.0 mg/kg. On average, CD8+ T cells showed more expanded clones than CD4+ T cells after ivuxolimab. The antigen specificity of the clonally expanded peripheral T cells was not determined. Partial responders in the 0.1-3.0 mg/kg groups had among the lowest normalized peripheral clonal expansion, especially among CD8+ T cells.

Patients with autoimmune disease history or receiving systemic immunosuppression were excluded from the trial. Peripheral blood for TCR sequencing was drawn from every dose cohort at baseline, at cycle 4 day 1 and at cycle 7 day 1. The samples were taken from a phase I, first-in-human, multicenter, open-label dose-escalation trial of ivuxolimab. Adults with locally advanced or metastatic head and neck squamous cell, hepatocellular, melanoma or renal cell carcinoma were enrolled in the trial. CD4+ and CD8+ T cells were sorted separately from peripheral blood before TCR sequencing. The chain is made from TRBV6-5 and TRBJ1-1; a weak D assignment points to TRBD1 (6 bases agree). This receptor was identified in an adult with an advanced solid tumor such as melanoma, head and neck, liver or kidney cancer. The sequencing here drew on CD4+ or CD8+ T cells sorted from blood, taken in a trial of the OX40 agonist ivuxolimab. The DNA is TGTGCCAGCAGTTACGAGGGGGGGAGAGGAAACACTGAAGCTTTCTTT. It is translated as CASSYEGGRGNTEAFF.